This T cell receptor (beta chain) was profiled in a study of OX40 agonist ivuxolimab in advanced cancers. TCRdb keeps only in-frame clones here, not all; method: immunoSEQ multiplex PCR. This sample has about 21,000 clones, with 65% to 85% found just once. The CDR3 contains 14 residues. CDR1 and CDR2 (germline): SGDLS, YYNGEE. V lost 0 bases, J lost 6 bases, and 4 bases stayed unmatched. This clone was counted only a few times. V gene TRBV9 combines with J gene TRBJ2-7, with 9 bases that match TRBD1. The clonotype originates from an adult with an advanced solid tumor such as melanoma, head and neck, liver or kidney cancer. The starting material was CD4+ or CD8+ T cells sorted from blood, obtained in a trial of the OX40 agonist ivuxolimab. The CDR3 bases are TGTGCCAGCAGCGTAGATGGGACAGGGACCGAGCAGTACTTC. Translated, it gives CASSVDGTGTEQYF. Drawing the rest from reference TRBV9 and TRBJ2-7, the complete variable domain is DSGVTQTPKHLITATGQRVTLRCSPRSGDLSVYWYQQSLDQGLQFLIQYYNGEERAKGNILERFSAQQFPDLHSELNLSSLELGDSALYFCASSVDGTGTEQYFGPGTRLTVT.